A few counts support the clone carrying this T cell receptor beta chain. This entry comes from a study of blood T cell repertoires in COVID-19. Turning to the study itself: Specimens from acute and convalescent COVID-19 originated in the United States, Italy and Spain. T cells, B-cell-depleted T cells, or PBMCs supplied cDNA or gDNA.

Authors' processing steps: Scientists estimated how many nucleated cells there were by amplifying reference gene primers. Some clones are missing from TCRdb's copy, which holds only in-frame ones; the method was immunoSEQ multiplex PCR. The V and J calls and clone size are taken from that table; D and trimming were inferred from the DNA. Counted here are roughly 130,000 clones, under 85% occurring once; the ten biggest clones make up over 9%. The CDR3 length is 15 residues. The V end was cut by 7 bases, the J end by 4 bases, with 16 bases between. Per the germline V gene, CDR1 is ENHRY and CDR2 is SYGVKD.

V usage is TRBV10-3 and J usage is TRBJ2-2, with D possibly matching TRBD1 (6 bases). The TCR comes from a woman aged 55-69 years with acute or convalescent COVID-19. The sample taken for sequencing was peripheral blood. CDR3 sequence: CAIIKGDLATGELFF. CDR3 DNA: TGTGCCATCATTAAGGGGGACCTTGCCACCGGGGAGCTGTTTTTT.